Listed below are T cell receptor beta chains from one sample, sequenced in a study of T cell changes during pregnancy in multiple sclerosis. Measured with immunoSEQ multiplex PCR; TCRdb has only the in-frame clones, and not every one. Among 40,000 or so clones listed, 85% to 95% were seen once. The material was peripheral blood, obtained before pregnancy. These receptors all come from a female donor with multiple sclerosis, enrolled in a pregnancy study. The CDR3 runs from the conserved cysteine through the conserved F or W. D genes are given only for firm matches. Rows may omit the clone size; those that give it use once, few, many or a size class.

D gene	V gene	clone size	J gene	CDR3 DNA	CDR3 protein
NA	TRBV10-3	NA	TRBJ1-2	TGTGCCATCAGCCTCGGGACAAATAACTATGGCTACACCTTC	CAISLGTNNYGYTF
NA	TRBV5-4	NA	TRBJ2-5	TGTGCCAGCAGTTGGGGCGGGACAGAGACCCAGTACTTC	CASSWGGTETQYF
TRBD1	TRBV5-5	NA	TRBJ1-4	TGTGCCAGCAGCTTCAGGACAGGGGGATGGGGTGAAAAACTGTTTTTT	CASSFRTGGWGEKLFF
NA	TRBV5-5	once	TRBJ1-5	TGTGCCAGCAGCTTAGGAGGGGTGGGTTGGCCCCAGCATTTT	CASSLGGVGWPQHF
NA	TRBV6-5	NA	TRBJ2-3	TGTGCCAGTAGCCTTGGCGATAGCACAGATACGCAGTATTTT	CASSLGDSTDTQYF
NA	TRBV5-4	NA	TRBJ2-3	TGTGCCAGCAGCTTGGGCTTAACTAGCACAGATACGCAGTATTTT	CASSLGLTSTDTQYF
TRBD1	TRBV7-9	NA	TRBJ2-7	TGTGCCAGCAGCTCTGGACAGGTCGAGCTATCTGACGAGCAGTACTTC	CASSSGQVELSDEQYF
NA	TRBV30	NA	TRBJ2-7	TGTGCCTGGAGTGTACGCCCCGGAGGGACCCACGAGCAGTACTTC	CAWSVRPGGTHEQYF
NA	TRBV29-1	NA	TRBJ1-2	TGCAGCACCAGACAGACCCTTAACTATGGCTACACCTTC	CSTRQTLNYGYTF
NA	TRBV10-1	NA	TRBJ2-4	TGCGCCAGCAGTGAGTGGCGATCCCCGGGCATTCAGTACTTC	CASSEWRSPGIQYF
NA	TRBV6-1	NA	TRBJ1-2	TGTGCCAGCAGTGAGGGTGACGGGAGCTATGGCTACACCTTC	CASSEGDGSYGYTF
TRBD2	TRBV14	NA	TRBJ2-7	TGTGCCAGCAGCCAATTACTAGCGGGAACCTCCTACGAGCAGTACTTC	CASSQLLAGTSYEQYF